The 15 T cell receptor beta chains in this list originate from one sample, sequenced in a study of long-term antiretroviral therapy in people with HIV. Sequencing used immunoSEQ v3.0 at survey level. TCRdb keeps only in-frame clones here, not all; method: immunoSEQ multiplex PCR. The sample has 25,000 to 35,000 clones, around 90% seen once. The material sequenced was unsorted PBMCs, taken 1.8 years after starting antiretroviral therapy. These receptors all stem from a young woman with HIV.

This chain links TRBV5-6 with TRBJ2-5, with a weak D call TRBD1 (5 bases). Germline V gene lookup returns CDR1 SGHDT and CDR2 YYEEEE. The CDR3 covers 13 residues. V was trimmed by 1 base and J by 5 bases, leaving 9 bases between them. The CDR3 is CASSLRAGETQYF. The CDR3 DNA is TGTGCCAGCAGCTTGAGGGCAGGGGAGACCCAGTACTTC.

CDR3 region: CASSVSGTASYEQYF. The CDR3 DNA sequence: TGTGCCAGCAGCGTATCCGGGACAGCGTCCTACGAGCAGTACTTC. This rearrangement joins TRBV9 to TRBJ2-7; TRBD1 matches 7 bases. The CDR3 runs 15 residues. Germline CDR1 reads SGDLS; CDR2 reads YYNGEE. After removal of 1 base from V and 1 base from J, the junction contained 5 bases not matched to a gene.

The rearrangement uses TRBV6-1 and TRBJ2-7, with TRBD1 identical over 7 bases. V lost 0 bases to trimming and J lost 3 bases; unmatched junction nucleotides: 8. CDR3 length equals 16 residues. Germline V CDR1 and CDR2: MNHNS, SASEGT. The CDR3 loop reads CASSEASWDRFYEQYF. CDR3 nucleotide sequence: TGTGCCAGCAGTGAAGCCTCTTGGGACAGATTCTACGAGCAGTACTTC.

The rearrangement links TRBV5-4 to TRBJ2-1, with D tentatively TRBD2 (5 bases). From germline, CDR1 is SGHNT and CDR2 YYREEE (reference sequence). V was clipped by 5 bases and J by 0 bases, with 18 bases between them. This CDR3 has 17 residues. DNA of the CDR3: TGTGCCAGCAGTTATGAGCAGTGGACTCGCTCCTACAATGAGCAGTTCTTC. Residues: CASSYEQWTRSYNEQFF.

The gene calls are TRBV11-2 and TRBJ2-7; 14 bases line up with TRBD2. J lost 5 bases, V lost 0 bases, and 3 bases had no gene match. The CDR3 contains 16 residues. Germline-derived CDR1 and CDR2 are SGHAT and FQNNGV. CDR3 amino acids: CASSLEGLAGVDEQYF. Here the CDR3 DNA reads TGTGCCAGCAGCTTAGAGGGACTAGCGGGAGTTGACGAGCAGTACTTC.

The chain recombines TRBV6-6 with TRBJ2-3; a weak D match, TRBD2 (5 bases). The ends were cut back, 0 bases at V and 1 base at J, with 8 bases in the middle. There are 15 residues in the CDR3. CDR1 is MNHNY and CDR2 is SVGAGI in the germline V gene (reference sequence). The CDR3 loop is CASSYSAGGTDTQYF. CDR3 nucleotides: TGTGCCAGCAGTTACTCGGCCGGGGGCACAGATACGCAGTATTTT.

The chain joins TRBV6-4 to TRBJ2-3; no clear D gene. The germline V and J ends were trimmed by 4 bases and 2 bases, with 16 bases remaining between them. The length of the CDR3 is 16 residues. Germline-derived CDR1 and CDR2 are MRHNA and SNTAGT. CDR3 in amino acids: CASSAVKGTHTDTQYF. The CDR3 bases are TGTGCCAGCAGTGCAGTCAAGGGAACCCACACAGATACGCAGTATTTT.

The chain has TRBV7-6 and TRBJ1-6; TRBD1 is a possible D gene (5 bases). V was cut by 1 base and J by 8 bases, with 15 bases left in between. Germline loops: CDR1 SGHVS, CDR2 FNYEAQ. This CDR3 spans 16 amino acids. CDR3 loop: CASSLGGGGRDSPLHF. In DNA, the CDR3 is TGTGCCAGCAGCTTAGGCGGCGGGGGTCGAGATTCACCCCTCCACTTT.

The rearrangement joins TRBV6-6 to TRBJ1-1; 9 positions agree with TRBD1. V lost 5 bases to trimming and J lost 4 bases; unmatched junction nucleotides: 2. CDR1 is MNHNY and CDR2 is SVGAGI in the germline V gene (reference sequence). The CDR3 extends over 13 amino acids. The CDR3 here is CASSVQGATEAFF. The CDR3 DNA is TGTGCCAGCAGTGTACAGGGGGCCACTGAAGCTTTCTTT.

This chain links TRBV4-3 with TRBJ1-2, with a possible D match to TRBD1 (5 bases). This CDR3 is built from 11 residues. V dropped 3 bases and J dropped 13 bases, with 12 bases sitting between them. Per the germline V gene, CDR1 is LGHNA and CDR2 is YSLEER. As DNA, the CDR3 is TGCGCCAGCAGCCAGGGGACCTTTTTCACCTTC. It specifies CASSQGTFFTF.

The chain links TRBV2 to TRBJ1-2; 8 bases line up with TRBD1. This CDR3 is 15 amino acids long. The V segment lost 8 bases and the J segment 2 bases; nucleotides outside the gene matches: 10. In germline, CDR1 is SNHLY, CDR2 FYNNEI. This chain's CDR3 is CASPGPGQENYGYTF. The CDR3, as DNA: TGTGCCAGCCCCGGCCCGGGACAGGAAAACTATGGCTACACCTTC.

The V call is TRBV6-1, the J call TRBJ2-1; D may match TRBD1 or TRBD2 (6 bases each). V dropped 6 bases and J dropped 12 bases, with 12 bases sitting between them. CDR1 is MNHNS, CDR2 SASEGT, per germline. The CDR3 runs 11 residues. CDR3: CASRQGTLQFF. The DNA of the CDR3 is TGTGCCAGCAGGCAGGGGACTCTGCAGTTCTTC.

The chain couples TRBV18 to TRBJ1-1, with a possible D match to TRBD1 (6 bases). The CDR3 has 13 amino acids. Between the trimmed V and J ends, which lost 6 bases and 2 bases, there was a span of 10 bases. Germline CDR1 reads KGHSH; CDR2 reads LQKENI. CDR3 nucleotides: TGTGCCAGCTCCCCTGGGACAAACACTGAAGCTTTCTTT. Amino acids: CASSPGTNTEAFF.

CDR3 nucleotide sequence: TGTGCCAGCAGCTTGGTGGGAGCTAACACCGGGGAGCTGTTTTTT. This gives the protein CASSLVGANTGELFF. The chain has TRBV5-4 and TRBJ2-2, with D possibly matching TRBD2 (5 bases). Germline values: CDR1 SGHNT, CDR2 YYREEE (reference sequence). The V and J ends lost 0 bases and 2 bases respectively, with 8 bases between them. The CDR3 has 15 amino acids.

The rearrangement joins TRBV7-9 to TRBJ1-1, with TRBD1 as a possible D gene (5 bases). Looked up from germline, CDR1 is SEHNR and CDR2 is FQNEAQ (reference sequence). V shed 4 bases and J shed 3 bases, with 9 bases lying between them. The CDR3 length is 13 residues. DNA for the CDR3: TGTGCCAGCAGCTCGGTAGGGGACACTGAAGCTTTCTTT. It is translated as CASSSVGDTEAFF.